These 29 T cell receptor beta chains originate from one sample sequenced in a study of OX40 agonist ivuxolimab in advanced cancers. Some clones are missing from TCRdb's copy, which holds only in-frame ones; the method was immunoSEQ multiplex PCR. The table has 66,000 or so clones, over 60% seen once; the top ten hold 1.5% to 2%. The material sequenced was CD4+ or CD8+ T cells sorted from blood, taken in a trial of the OX40 agonist ivuxolimab. All receptors derive from an adult with an advanced solid tumor such as melanoma, head and neck, liver or kidney cancer.

The rearrangement links TRBV5-4 to TRBJ1-3, with TRBD1 as a possible D gene (6 bases). There are 15 residues in the CDR3. V gave up 1 base and J gave up 0 bases, with 8 bases separating them. Germline CDR1 SGHNT, CDR2 YYREEE (reference sequence). The CDR3 coding sequence is TGTGCCAGCAGCTTGCAGGGGCTCTCTGGAAACACCATATATTTT. It specifies CASSLQGLSGNTIYF.

In this sample, this clone turned up a few times. The V and J genes are TRBV30 and TRBJ1-5, with TRBD1 identical over 8 bases. V lost 0 bases to trimming and J lost 12 bases; unmatched junction nucleotides: 7. This CDR3 region has 13 residues. Germline CDR1 is GTSNPN and CDR2 is SVGIG (reference sequence). For the CDR3, the DNA is TGTGCCTGGAGTGTACAGGGGGGGATGTTCCAGCATTTT. It yields the protein CAWSVQGGMFQHF.

The chain's CDR3 is CASSQTGGKAEAFF. DNA for the CDR3: TGTGCCAGCAGCCAGACAGGGGGCAAGGCTGAAGCTTTCTTT. The chain combines TRBV11-3 with TRBJ1-1; 10 bases agree with TRBD1. CDR3 length: 14 amino acids. Trimming cost V 5 bases and J 6 bases; bases outside gene matches: 6. The germline gives CDR1 SGHNT, CDR2 YENEEA.

The chain employs TRBV27 and TRBJ2-1; D possibly corresponds to TRBD1 (6 bases). The CDR3 loop spans 13 amino acids. Looked up from germline, CDR1 is MNHEY and CDR2 is SMNVEV (reference sequence). V was trimmed by 5 bases and J by 9 bases, leaving 14 bases between them. The CDR3: CASSPHTGSEQFF. CDR3 nucleotides: TGTGCCAGCAGTCCGCATACAGGGTCTGAGCAGTTCTTC.

CDR3 residues: CASSWGRDAEKLFF. The CDR3 DNA sequence: TGTGCCAGCAGTTGGGGGAGGGACGCGGAAAAACTGTTTTTT. The chain is built from TRBV11-2 and TRBJ1-4; D is perhaps TRBD1 (5 bases). V was trimmed by 6 bases and J by 8 bases, leaving 16 bases between them. Germline CDR1 SGHAT, CDR2 FQNNGV. The CDR3 extends over 14 amino acids.

This clone has only one observation. Written as DNA, the CDR3 is TGCAGCGTTGATAACCTTTCAGGGGGCCCTAACTATGGCTACACCTTC. It yields the protein CSVDNLSGGPNYGYTF. The chain carries TRBV29-1 and TRBJ1-2; 8 bases line up with TRBD1. CDR3 length: 16 amino acids. Per the germline V gene, CDR1 is SQVTM and CDR2 is ANQGSEA. With V trimmed by 3 bases and J by 0 bases, 9 bases remained unmatched.

This chain connects TRBV28 to TRBJ2-3, with 14 positions matching TRBD2. The ends lost 6 bases at V and 6 bases at J; junction bases unmatched: 8. In germline, CDR1 is MDHEN, CDR2 SYDVKM. The CDR3 is made up of 16 amino acids. For the CDR3, the DNA is TGTGCCAGCAGCCACCGACTAGCGGGAGGGCCTGATACGCAGTATTTT. Amino acid sequence: CASSHRLAGGPDTQYF.

The chain employs TRBV2 and TRBJ2-1, with D perhaps matching TRBD2 (5 bases). This CDR3 comprises 16 residues. V was cut by 5 bases and J by 0 bases, with 14 bases left in between. CDR1 and CDR2 (germline): SNHLY, FYNNEI. The DNA of the CDR3 is TGTGCCAGCAGTAATAGCGCGGTGAGCTCCTACAATGAGCAGTTCTTC. Amino acid sequence: CASSNSAVSSYNEQFF.

The sample holds a few counts of this clone. The gene calls are TRBV6-5 and TRBJ1-3, with a possible D match to TRBD1 (5 bases). Trimming stripped 6 bases from V and 0 bases from J, with 9 bases between. The germline V gene has CDR1 MNHEY and CDR2 SVGAGI. The CDR3 extends over 14 amino acids. The CDR3 DNA sequence: TGTGCCAGCAGGGGACTGTCCTCTGGAAACACCATATATTTT. Protein: CASRGLSSGNTIYF.

A few counts support this clone. V usage is TRBV7-2 and J usage is TRBJ2-2; D gene uncertain. The length of the CDR3 is 14 residues. In germline, CDR1 is SGHTA, CDR2 FQGNSA. V dropped 1 base and J dropped 3 bases, with 6 bases sitting between them. The chain's CDR3 is CASSLVGYTGELFF. The CDR3 nucleotides read TGTGCCAGCAGCTTAGTTGGATACACCGGGGAGCTGTTTTTT.

The V call is TRBV6-1, the J call TRBJ2-2, with D hard to call. Trimming pared 8 bases from V and 0 bases from J, leaving 7 bases between. CDR3 size: 13 residues. Germline CDR1 and CDR2: MNHNS and SASEGT. The CDR3 loop is CASRAANTGELFF. The CDR3 region has the DNA TGTGCCAGCCGGGCCGCGAACACCGGGGAGCTGTTTTTT.

The J gene is TRBJ2-7, the V gene TRBV18; unclear D gene. Trimming stripped 4 bases from V and 5 bases from J, with 15 bases between. Germline CDR1 KGHSH, CDR2 LQKENI. The CDR3 contains 14 residues. The CDR3 is CASSRLGLGDEQYF. The CDR3 DNA follows: TGTGCCAGCTCACGGTTGGGTTTGGGTGACGAGCAGTACTTC.

The chain links TRBV7-3 to TRBJ2-5; D uncertain. Trimming took 4 bases from V and 2 from J, leaving 2 bases between them. Germline assignment: CDR1 SGHTA and CDR2 FQGTGA. This CDR3 is built from 11 residues. CDR3 sequence: CASSSQETQYF. CDR3 nucleotide sequence: TGTGCCAGCAGCTCGCAAGAGACCCAGTACTTC.

The rearrangement joins TRBV4-1 to TRBJ1-2; D is unclear. V lost 1 base, J lost 3 bases, and 12 bases lay in between. The CDR3 loop spans 15 amino acids. CDR1 is MGHRA and CDR2 is YSYEKL in the germline V gene. CDR3 residues: CASSQVAKGDYGYTF. The DNA of the CDR3 is TGCGCCAGCAGCCAAGTCGCGAAGGGCGACTATGGCTACACCTTC.

The CDR3, as DNA: TGTGCCAGCAGCAAAGAATTAACGGTAAGCACAGATACGCAGTATTTT. Amino acid sequence: CASSKELTVSTDTQYF. The V gene is TRBV21-1, the J gene TRBJ2-3; the table's D call, TRBD2, was not checked against the DNA. TRBV21-1 is designated a pseudogene. CDR3 length: 16 residues.

The V and J genes are TRBV10-3 and TRBJ2-5; D possibly matches TRBD1 or TRBD2 (5 bases each). Germline V gene data show CDR1 as ENHRY and CDR2 as SYGVKD. V was pared by 4 bases and J by 2 bases, with 11 bases between. The CDR3 totals 14 residues. CDR3 sequence (DNA): TGTGCCATCAGTGCCGGGACGTTTCAAGAGACCCAGTACTTC. As protein: CAISAGTFQETQYF.

The J gene is TRBJ2-1, the V gene TRBV5-6, with D possibly being TRBD1 or TRBD2 (5 bases each). This CDR3 is built from 15 residues. Germline V gene data show CDR1 as SGHDT and CDR2 as YYEEEE. The V end was cut by 4 bases, the J end by 0 bases, with 11 bases between. Here the CDR3 DNA reads TGTGCCAGCAGCGGCCGGGACCTCTCCTACAATGAGCAGTTCTTC. It codes for CASSGRDLSYNEQFF. The variable domain in full, with the rest retrieved from reference TRBV5-6 and TRBJ2-1, is DAGVTQSPTHLIKTRGQQVTLRCSPKSGHDTVSWYQQALGQGPQFIFQYYEEEERQRGNFPDRFSGHQFPNYSSELNVNALLLGDSALYLCASSGRDLSYNEQFFGPGTRLTVL.

The chain combines TRBV2 with TRBJ2-7; 13 nucleotides align to TRBD2. V was clipped by 8 bases and J by 5 bases; unmatched bases: 0. This CDR3 has 12 residues. Germline CDR1 and CDR2: SNHLY and FYNNEI. CDR3 in DNA: TGTGCCAGCGGGACTAGCGGGAACGAGCAGTACTTC. It yields the protein CASGTSGNEQYF.

The chain recombines TRBV5-6 with TRBJ2-3; 11 bases line up with TRBD2. The CDR3 extends over 16 amino acids. Trimming at V came to 4 bases and at J to 3 bases, leaving 7 bases not matched to a gene. The V gene's germline CDR1 is SGHDT and CDR2 YYEEEE. CDR3 protein: CASSGVAGGRTDTQYF. CDR3 sequence (DNA): TGTGCCAGCAGCGGAGTAGCGGGAGGGCGAACAGATACGCAGTATTTT.

In DNA, the CDR3 is TGTGCCAGCAGCGCCCCGAGGGCAGGCGAGCAGTACTTC. This gives the protein CASSAPRAGEQYF. This rearrangement joins TRBV6-5 to TRBJ2-7; perhaps TRBD2 as D (5 bases). Germline loops: CDR1 MNHEY, CDR2 SVGAGI. V shed 6 bases and J shed 6 bases, with 15 bases lying between them. CDR3 length equals 13 residues.

The rearrangement joins TRBV5-1 to TRBJ2-5; 8 bases line up with TRBD1. This CDR3 has 13 residues. In germline, CDR1 is SGHRS, CDR2 YFSETQ. The V segment lost 3 bases and the J segment 2 bases; nucleotides outside the gene matches: 0. The DNA for the CDR3 is TGCGCCAGCAGCTGGGACAGGCAAGAGACCCAGTACTTC. Translating gives CASSWDRQETQYF.

The rearrangement links TRBV9 to TRBJ1-4; 7 bases map to TRBD1. Unmatched junction bases numbered 18, after V lost 0 bases and J lost 7 bases. The V gene's germline CDR1 is SGDLS and CDR2 YYNGEE. There are 19 residues in the CDR3. The CDR3 reads CASSVGGDSLSPWGEKLFF. Here the CDR3 DNA reads TGTGCCAGCAGCGTAGGGGGGGACAGCCTTAGTCCATGGGGTGAAAAACTGTTTTTT.

J is TRBJ1-5 and V is TRBV2; TRBD1 agrees at 9 bases. With V trimmed by 8 bases and J by 1 base, 6 bases remained unmatched. This CDR3 has 15 amino acids. From germline, CDR1 is SNHLY and CDR2 FYNNEI. CDR3 protein: CASARQGGSNQPQHF. CDR3 coding DNA: TGTGCCAGCGCGAGACAGGGGGGCAGCAATCAGCCCCAGCATTTT.

The chain joins TRBV20-1 to TRBJ2-7, with no clear D. V lost 4 bases, J lost 2 bases, and 6 bases lay in between. This CDR3 spans 11 amino acids. The germline V gene has CDR1 DFQATT and CDR2 SNEGSKA (reference sequence). The CDR3 loop reads CSATLPYEQYF. The CDR3 nucleotides read TGCAGTGCTACGCTGCCCTACGAGCAGTACTTC.

J is TRBJ1-2 and V is TRBV4-2; 7 bases agree with TRBD1. CDR1 is LGHNA and CDR2 is YNFKEQ in the germline V gene. This CDR3 is built from 17 residues. With V trimmed by 1 base and J by 7 bases, 15 bases remained unmatched. CDR3 nucleotides: TGTGCCAGCAGCCAAGCACTCTTAGGACAGGCCCTAGGTGGCTACACCTTC. Its translation: CASSQALLGQALGGYTF.

The chain combines TRBV11-3 with TRBJ2-7; D assignment may be TRBD1 or TRBD2 (5 bases each). The germline V gene encodes CDR1 SGHNT and CDR2 YENEEA. Between the trimmed V and J ends, which lost 3 bases and 2 bases, there was a span of 17 bases. This CDR3 spans 16 amino acids. The CDR3 bases are TGTGCCAGCAGCTTCCGCTCCGGGACGGGTGCCTACGAGCAGTACTTC. Its translation: CASSFRSGTGAYEQYF.

The chain joins TRBV19 to TRBJ2-1; D gene unclear. V lost 3 bases, J lost 5 bases, and 11 bases lay in between. CDR1 is LNHDA, CDR2 SQIVND, per germline (reference sequence). The CDR3 sequence is 14 residues long. Written as DNA, the CDR3 is TGTGCCAGTAGTATTGGGTCCAGCCACAATGAGCAGTTCTTC. It translates to CASSIGSSHNEQFF.

This sequence joins TRBV20-1 and TRBJ1-2; D gene unclear. The V end lost 3 bases, the J end lost 8 bases, and 10 bases lay between the germline ends. The CDR3 is 11 residues long. The germline gives CDR1 DFQATT, CDR2 SNEGSKA (reference sequence). As DNA, the CDR3 is TGCAGTGCTAGTGGGCAATTCGGCTACACCTTC. Protein sequence: CSASGQFGYTF.

The CDR3 here is CASSPKPDSYSPLHF. In DNA, the CDR3 is TGTGCCAGCAGTCCGAAGCCTGATTCCTATTCACCCCTCCACTTT. The chain combines TRBV6-4 with TRBJ1-6, with D unresolved. The ends were cut back, 5 bases at V and 8 bases at J, with 16 bases in the middle. Germline V gene data show CDR1 as MRHNA and CDR2 as SNTAGT. The CDR3 has 15 residues.